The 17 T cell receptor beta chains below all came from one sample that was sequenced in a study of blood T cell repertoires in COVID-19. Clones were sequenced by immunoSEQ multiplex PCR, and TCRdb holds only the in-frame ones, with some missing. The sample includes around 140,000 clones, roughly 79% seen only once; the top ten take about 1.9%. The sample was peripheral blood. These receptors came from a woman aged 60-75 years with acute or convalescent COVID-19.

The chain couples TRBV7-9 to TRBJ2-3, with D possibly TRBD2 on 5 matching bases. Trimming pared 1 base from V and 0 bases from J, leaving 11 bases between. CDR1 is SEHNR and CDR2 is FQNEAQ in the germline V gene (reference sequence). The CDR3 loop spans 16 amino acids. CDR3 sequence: CASSLVLSVSTDTQYF. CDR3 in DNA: TGTGCCAGCAGCTTAGTCCTTAGCGTTAGCACAGATACGCAGTATTTT.

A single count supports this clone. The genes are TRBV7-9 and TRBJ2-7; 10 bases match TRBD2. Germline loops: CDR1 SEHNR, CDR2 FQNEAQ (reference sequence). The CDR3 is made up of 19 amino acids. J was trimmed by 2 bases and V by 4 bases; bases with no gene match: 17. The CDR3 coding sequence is TGTGCCAGCAGCTCGAGTAGCGGGGGGCTGGCGGGAGGCCCCTACGAGCAGTACTTC. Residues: CASSSSSGGLAGGPYEQYF.

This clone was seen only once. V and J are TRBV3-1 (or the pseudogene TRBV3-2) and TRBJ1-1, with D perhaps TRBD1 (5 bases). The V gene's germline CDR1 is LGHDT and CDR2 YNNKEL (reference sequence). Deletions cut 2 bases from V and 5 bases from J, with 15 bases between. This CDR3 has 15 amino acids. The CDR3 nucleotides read TGTGCCAGCAGCCAACTTGGGCAGGGTGGGACTGAAGCTTTCTTT. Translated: CASSQLGQGGTEAFF.

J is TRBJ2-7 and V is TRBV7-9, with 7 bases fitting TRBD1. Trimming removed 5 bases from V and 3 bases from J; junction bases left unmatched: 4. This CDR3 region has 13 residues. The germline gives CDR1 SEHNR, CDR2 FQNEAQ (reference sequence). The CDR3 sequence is CASSRDRVYEQYF. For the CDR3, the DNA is TGTGCCAGCAGCCGCGACAGGGTCTACGAGCAGTACTTC. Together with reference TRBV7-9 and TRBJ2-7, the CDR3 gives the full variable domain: DTGVSQNPRHKITKRGQNVTFRCDPISEHNRLYWYRQTLGQGPEFLTYFQNEAQLEKSRLLSDRFSAERPKGSFSTLEIQRTEQGDSAMYLCASSRDRVYEQYFGPGTRLTVT.

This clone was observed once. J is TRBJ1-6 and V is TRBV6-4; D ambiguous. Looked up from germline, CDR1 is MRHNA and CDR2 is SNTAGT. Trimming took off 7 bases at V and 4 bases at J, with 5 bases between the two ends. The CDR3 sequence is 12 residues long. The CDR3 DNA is TGTGCCAGCACCAGATATAATTCACCCCTCCACTTT. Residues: CASTRYNSPLHF.

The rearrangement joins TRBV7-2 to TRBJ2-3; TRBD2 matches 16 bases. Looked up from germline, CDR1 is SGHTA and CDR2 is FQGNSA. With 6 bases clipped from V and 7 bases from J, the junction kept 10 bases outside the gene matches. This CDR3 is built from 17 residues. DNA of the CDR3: TGTGCCAGCAGGGCCGGGACTAGCGGGAGGGCCGCAAATACGCAGTATTTT. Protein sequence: CASRAGTSGRAANTQYF.

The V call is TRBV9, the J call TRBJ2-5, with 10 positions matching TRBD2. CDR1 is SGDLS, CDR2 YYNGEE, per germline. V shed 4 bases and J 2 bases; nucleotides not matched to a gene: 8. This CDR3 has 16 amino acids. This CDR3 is CASSNAGTSVQETQYF. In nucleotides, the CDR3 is TGTGCCAGCAGCAACGCCGGGACTAGCGTGCAAGAGACCCAGTACTTC.

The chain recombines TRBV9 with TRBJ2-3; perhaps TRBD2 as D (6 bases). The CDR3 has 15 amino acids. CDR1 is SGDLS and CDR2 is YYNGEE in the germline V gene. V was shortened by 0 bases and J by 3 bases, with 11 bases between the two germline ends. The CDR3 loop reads CASSVGRTNTDTQYF. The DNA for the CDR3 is TGTGCCAGCAGCGTAGGGAGGACTAATACAGATACGCAGTATTTT.

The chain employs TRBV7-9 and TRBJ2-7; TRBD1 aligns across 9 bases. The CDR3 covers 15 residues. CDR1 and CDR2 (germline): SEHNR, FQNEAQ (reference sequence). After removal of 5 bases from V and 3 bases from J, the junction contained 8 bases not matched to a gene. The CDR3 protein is CASSTSRDRVYEQYF. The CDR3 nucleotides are TGTGCCAGCAGCACCAGCCGGGACAGGGTCTACGAGCAGTACTTC.

CDR3 nucleotide sequence: TGTGCCAGCAAGCGTGGGGCAGGTGAAGCTTTCTTT. Its translation is CASKRGAGEAFF. V is TRBV12-3 or TRBV12-4 and J is TRBJ1-1; D possibly corresponds to TRBD1 (5 bases). Trimming pared 7 bases from V and 7 bases from J, leaving 13 bases between. The CDR3 spans 12 residues.

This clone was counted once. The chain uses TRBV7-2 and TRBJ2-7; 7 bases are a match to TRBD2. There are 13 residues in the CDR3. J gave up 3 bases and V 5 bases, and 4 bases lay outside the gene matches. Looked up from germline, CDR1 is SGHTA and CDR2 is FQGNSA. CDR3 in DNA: TGTGCCAGCAGCGAGAGCGGGAACTACGAGCAGTACTTC. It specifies CASSESGNYEQYF.

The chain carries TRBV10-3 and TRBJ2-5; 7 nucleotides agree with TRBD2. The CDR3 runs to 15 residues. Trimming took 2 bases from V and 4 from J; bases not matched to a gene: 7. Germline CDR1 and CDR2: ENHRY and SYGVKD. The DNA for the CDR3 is TGTGCCATCAGTGAGGTTGGGGGGGTAGGAGAGACCCAGTACTTC. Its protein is CAISEVGGVGETQYF.

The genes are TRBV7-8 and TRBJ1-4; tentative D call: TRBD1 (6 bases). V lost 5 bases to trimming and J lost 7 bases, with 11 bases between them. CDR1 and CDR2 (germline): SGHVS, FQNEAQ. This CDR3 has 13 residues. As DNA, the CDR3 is TGTGCCAGCAGCCCGTTACAGGGTGAAAAACTGTTTTTT. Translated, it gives CASSPLQGEKLFF.

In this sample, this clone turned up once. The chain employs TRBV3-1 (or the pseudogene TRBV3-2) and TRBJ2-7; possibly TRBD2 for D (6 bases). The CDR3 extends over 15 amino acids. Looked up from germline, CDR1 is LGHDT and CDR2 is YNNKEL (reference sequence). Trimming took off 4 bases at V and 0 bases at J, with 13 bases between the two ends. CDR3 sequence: CASSLSAGTSYEQYF. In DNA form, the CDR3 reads TGTGCCAGCAGCCTTTCGGCGGGAACCTCCTACGAGCAGTACTTC.

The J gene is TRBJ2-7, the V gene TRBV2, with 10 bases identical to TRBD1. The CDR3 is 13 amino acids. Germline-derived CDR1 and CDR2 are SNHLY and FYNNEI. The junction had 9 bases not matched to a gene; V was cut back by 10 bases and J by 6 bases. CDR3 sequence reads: CATQPGTGVEQYF. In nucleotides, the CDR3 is TGTGCCACCCAACCCGGGACAGGGGTCGAGCAGTACTTC.

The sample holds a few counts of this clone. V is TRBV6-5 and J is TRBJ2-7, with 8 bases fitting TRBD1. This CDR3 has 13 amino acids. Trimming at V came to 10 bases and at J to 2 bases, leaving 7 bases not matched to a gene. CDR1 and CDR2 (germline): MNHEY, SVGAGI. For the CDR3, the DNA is TGTGCCATATCGGACAGGGCTACCTACGAGCAGTACTTC. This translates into CAISDRATYEQYF.

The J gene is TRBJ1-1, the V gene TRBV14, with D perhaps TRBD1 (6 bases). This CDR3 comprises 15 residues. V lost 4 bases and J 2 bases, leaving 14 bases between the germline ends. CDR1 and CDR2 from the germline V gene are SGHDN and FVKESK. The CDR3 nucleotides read TGTGCCAGCAGCCCGCACTGGGACATCAACACTGAAGCTTTCTTT. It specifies CASSPHWDINTEAFF.